The following is a T cell receptor beta chain sequence with its context. Assay used: immunoSEQ multiplex PCR; TCRdb lists only in-frame clones, some missing. The table lists roughly 140,000 clones, approximately 91% of them singletons. CDR1 is SNHLY, CDR2 FYNNEI, per germline. This CDR3 is 16 amino acids long. V lost 1 base and J lost 11; bases outside the gene matches: 11. This sample stems from a study of T cell responses to AZD1222 COVID-19 vaccine. The starting material was peripheral blood, obtained 28 days after the second AZD1222 dose. The chain couples TRBV2 to TRBJ1-5; 10 nucleotides align to TRBD1. The clonotype was recovered from an adult who received the AZD1222 COVID-19 vaccine. The CDR3 DNA reads TGTGCCAGCAGTGAAGAGGGGTGGGACAGGGGTAGGGCCCAGCATTTT. Its protein product is CASSEEGWDRGRAQHF.